Below, 14 T cell receptor beta chains from the same sample are listed, as sequenced in a study of T-cell reconstitution after alpha-beta-depleted transplantation in children (TCRdb year 2016). Receptor amplification or capture employed PCR. Sequencing was performed on an Illumina HiSeq 2500. TCR library preparation used molecular barcoding, with unique molecular identifiers applied to normalize quantification of the TCRbeta repertoire. The raw public data were reprocessed by TCRdb itself: fastp quality trimming at Q25, MiXCR clonotype calling, in-frame beta chains only. Each entry is one CDR3 protein sequence, shown with its most common DNA and genes. The sample table records around 400,000 distinct CDR3 sequences; approximately 11% of these occur just once. Of the sample, 4.5% to 7% falls within the top ten clones. The starting material was PBMCs from the stem cell graft donor, obtained from the stem cell graft. The receptors originated from a human donor who donated a stem cell graft to a child with acute myeloid leukemia.

This clonotype was counted a few times. The genes are TRBV3-1 and TRBJ1-2, with D uncertain. V shed 1 base and J shed 1 base, with 13 bases lying between them. The CDR3 totals 16 residues. CDR1 and CDR2 from the germline V gene are LGHDT and YNNKEL (reference sequence). The CDR3 spells CASSQASRRSNYGYTF. The CDR3 coding sequence is TGTGCCAGCAGCCAAGCTTCGCGGAGAAGTAACTATGGCTACACCTTC.

This clonotype came up a few times. This chain joins TRBV5-1 and TRBJ2-5, with D possibly called TRBD1 or TRBD2 (5 bases each). V gave up 4 bases and J gave up 1 base, with 8 bases separating them. CDR1 and CDR2 (germline): SGHRS, YFSETQ. There are 13 residues in the CDR3. This chain's CDR3 is CASSRGRQETQYF. CDR3 in DNA: TGCGCCAGCAGCAGGGGACGCCAAGAGACCCAGTACTTC.

This clonotype has a handful of counts. This chain links TRBV6-1 with TRBJ1-2; the D gene is possibly TRBD1 (6 bases). This CDR3 spans 14 amino acids. The germline V gene has CDR1 MNHNS and CDR2 SASEGT. The V end lost 10 bases, the J end lost 2 bases, and 17 bases lay between the germline ends. The CDR3 spells CATLPGTNNYGYTF. CDR3 DNA sequence: TGTGCCACCCTCCCAGGGACAAACAACTATGGCTACACCTTC.

This clonotype appeared a few times. The CDR3 nucleotides read TGCGCCAGCAGCTTGGGCGTCAGGGGGACAAGCTCTGGGGCCAACGTCCTGACTTTC. Encoded protein: CASSLGVRGTSSGANVLTF. The chain uses TRBV5-1 and TRBJ2-6, with 7 bases that match TRBD1. Germline-derived CDR1 and CDR2 are SGHRS and YFSETQ. CDR3 size: 19 residues. The J segment lost 0 bases and the V segment lost 0 bases, leaving 9 bases of the junction unmatched.

This clonotype has at least ten counts. The junction departs from germline at one end; a sequencing error may be responsible. This sequence joins TRBV20-1 and TRBJ2-1; weak D call: TRBD2 (6 bases). Looked up from germline, CDR1 is DFQATT and CDR2 is SNEGSKA (reference sequence). CDR3 length: 12 residues. The CDR3 nucleotides are TGCAGTGCTAGACTGGACTACCATGAGCAGTTCTTC. It yields the protein CSARLDYHEQFF.

The V and J genes are TRBV29-1 and TRBJ1-1; 7 nucleotides agree with TRBD1. The CDR3 has 13 amino acids. The germline gives CDR1 SQVTM, CDR2 ANQGSEA. Unmatched junction bases numbered 9, after V lost 3 bases and J lost 8 bases. Here the CDR3 DNA reads TGCAGCGTTGACCTTAGGGGACAGCGAGAAGCTTTCTTT. As protein: CSVDLRGQREAFF.

The sample holds a few counts of this clonotype. The chain combines TRBV7-3 with TRBJ2-2, with a possible D match to TRBD2 (5 bases). Germline CDR1 reads SGHTA; CDR2 reads FQGTGA. The germline V and J ends were trimmed by 4 bases and 8 bases, with 14 bases remaining between them. The length of the CDR3 is 14 residues. As DNA, the CDR3 is TGTGCCAGCAGCTGGACTTCGGGCGGTGGGGAGCTGTTTTTT. It codes for CASSWTSGGGELFF.

This clonotype was seen more than once but under ten times. V gene TRBV4-3 combines with J gene TRBJ2-2, with 9 nucleotides matching TRBD2. The CDR3 runs 16 residues. Germline values: CDR1 LGHNA, CDR2 YSLEER. J was trimmed by 6 bases and V by 3 bases; bases with no gene match: 8. CDR3 nucleotide sequence: TGCGCCAGCAGCCAGAAGGCCGGGACTAGCCCCGGGGAGCTGTTTTTT. Translated: CASSQKAGTSPGELFF.

This clonotype occurred many times. The chain has TRBV5-5 and TRBJ1-3; D perhaps matches TRBD1 (6 bases). The germline V gene has CDR1 SGHKS and CDR2 YYEKEE (reference sequence). CDR3 length: 16 residues. The ends were cut back, 3 bases at V and 3 bases at J, with 16 bases in the middle. As DNA, the CDR3 is TGTGCCAGCAGCTCGGAGGTCGGGGGCTTTGGAAACACCATATATTTT. Its translation: CASSSEVGGFGNTIYF.

The chain employs TRBV20-1 and TRBJ2-7; the match to TRBD2 covers 13 bases. Germline CDR1 DFQATT, CDR2 SNEGSKA (reference sequence). Trimming at V came to 6 bases and at J to 0 bases, leaving 17 bases not matched to a gene. The CDR3 sequence is 19 residues long. CDR3 loop: CSAPDLGTSGMRSSYEQYF. In nucleotides, the CDR3 is TGCAGTGCACCTGACCTGGGGACTAGCGGGATGCGGAGCTCCTACGAGCAGTACTTC.

There are a few counts of this clonotype. V gene TRBV21-1 combines with J gene TRBJ2-7; the table's D call, TRBD2, was not checked against the DNA. TRBV21-1 is listed as a pseudogene. The CDR3 spans 16 residues. CDR3 in DNA: TGTGCCAGCAGCAAAGAGTTTGGCGGGAGTGTCTACGAGCAGTACTTC. It encodes CASSKEFGGSVYEQYF.

This clonotype was observed a handful of times. The V and J genes are TRBV12-3 or TRBV12-4 and TRBJ1-5, with 9 positions matching TRBD1. With V trimmed by 6 bases and J by 8 bases, 8 bases remained unmatched. This CDR3 region has 14 residues. The DNA of the CDR3 is TGTGCCAGCAGATCTACAGGGGGCAAGGAGCCCCAGCATTTT. This encodes CASRSTGGKEPQHF.

The chain joins TRBV7-2 to TRBJ2-6; 8 bases map to TRBD2. Per the germline V gene, CDR1 is SGHTA and CDR2 is FQGNSA. V trimming: 2 bases; J trimming: 4 bases; junction bases outside the gene matches: 10. This CDR3 spans 18 amino acids. The CDR3 loop reads CASSLPASGGMGANVLTF. The CDR3 nucleotides read TGTGCCAGCAGCTTACCAGCAAGCGGGGGAATGGGGGCCAACGTCCTGACTTTC.

The rearrangement links TRBV5-1 to TRBJ2-3, with a possible D match to TRBD2 (5 bases). Germline V gene data show CDR1 as SGHRS and CDR2 as YFSETQ. The CDR3 extends over 15 amino acids. V shed 2 bases and J shed 0 bases, with 10 bases lying between them. CDR3 loop: CASSFKWTSTDTQYF. Here the CDR3 DNA reads TGCGCCAGCAGCTTCAAGTGGACTAGCACAGATACGCAGTATTTT.